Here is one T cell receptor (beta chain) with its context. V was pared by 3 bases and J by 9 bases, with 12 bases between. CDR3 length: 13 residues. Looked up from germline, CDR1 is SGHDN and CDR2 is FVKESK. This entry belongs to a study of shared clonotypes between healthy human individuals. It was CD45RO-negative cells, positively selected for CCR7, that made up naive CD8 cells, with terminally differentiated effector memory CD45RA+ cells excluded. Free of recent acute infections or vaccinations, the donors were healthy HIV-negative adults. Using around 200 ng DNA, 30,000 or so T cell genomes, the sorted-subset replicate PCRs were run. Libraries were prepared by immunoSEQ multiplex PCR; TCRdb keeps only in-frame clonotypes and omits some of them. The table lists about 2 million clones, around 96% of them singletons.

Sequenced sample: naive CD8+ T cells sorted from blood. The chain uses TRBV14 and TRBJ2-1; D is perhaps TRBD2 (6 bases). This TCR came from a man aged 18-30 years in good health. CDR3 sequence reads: CASSQLEGSEQFF. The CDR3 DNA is TGTGCCAGCAGCCAGTTGGAGGGTTCTGAGCAGTTCTTC.